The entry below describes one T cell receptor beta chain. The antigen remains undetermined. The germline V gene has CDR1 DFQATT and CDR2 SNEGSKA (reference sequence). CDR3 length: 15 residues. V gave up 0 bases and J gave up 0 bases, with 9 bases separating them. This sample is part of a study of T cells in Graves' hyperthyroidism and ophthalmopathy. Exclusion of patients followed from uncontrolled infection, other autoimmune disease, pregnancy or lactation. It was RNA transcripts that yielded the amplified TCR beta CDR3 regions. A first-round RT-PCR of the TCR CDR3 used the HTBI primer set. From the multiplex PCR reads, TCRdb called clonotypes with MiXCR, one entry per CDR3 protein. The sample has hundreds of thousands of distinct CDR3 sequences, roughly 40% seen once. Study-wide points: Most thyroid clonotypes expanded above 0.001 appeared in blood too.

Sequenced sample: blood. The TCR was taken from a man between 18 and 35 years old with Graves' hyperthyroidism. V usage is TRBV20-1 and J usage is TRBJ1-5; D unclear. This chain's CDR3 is CSARDRSNSNQPQHF. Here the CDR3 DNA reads TGCAGTGCTAGAGACAGGAGCAATAGCAATCAGCCCCAGCATTTT.